The source of this T cell receptor (beta chain) is a study of blood T cell repertoires in COVID-19. Germline CDR1 reads SGHTS; CDR2 reads YDEGEE. V shed 3 bases, J shed 8 bases, and the junction held 12 bases outside the gene matches. The CDR3 runs to 16 residues. Assay used: immunoSEQ multiplex PCR; TCRdb lists only in-frame clones, some missing. This table has roughly 250,000 clones, roughly 93% appearing once. V is TRBV5-8 and J is TRBJ2-1; 9 nucleotides line up with TRBD1. Sequenced: PBMCs or T cells enriched from blood (not recorded which). The TCR was taken from a woman in her 40s with acute COVID-19. The CDR3 here is CASSSGQGLESDEQFF. Here the CDR3 DNA reads TGTGCCAGCAGCTCAGGACAGGGGTTGGAATCCGATGAGCAGTTCTTC. The complete variable domain, with remaining parts taken from reference TRBV5-8 and TRBJ2-1, reads EAGVTQSPTHLIKTRGQQATLRCSPISGHTSVYWYQQALGLGLQFLLWYDEGEERNRGNFPPRFSGRQFPNYSSELNVNALELEDSALYLCASSSGQGLESDEQFFGPGTRLTVL.